The 27 T cell receptor beta chains below all came from one sample that was sequenced in a study of blood T cell repertoires in COVID-19. Assay used: immunoSEQ multiplex PCR; TCRdb lists only in-frame clones, some missing. This table has about 160,000 clones, 65% to 85% appearing once. The sequencing sample was made of peripheral blood. The receptors shown here come from a woman at least 80 years old with active or convalescent COVID-19.

The V and J genes are TRBV7-6 and TRBJ2-3; 8 bases map to TRBD2. CDR1 SGHVS and CDR2 FNYEAQ come from the germline V gene. CDR3 length: 16 amino acids. Germline trimming cut 2 bases from V and 4 bases from J; bases unmatched to any gene: 8. This CDR3 reads CASSLTGGGPSDTQYF. The CDR3 DNA sequence: TGTGCCAGCAGCTTAACCGGGGGGGGCCCTTCAGATACGCAGTATTTT.

The rearrangement uses TRBV9 and TRBJ2-5; D gene unclear. Germline V gives CDR1 SGDLS, CDR2 YYNGEE. Trimming removed 3 bases at V and 4 bases at J, with 10 bases between. The CDR3 is 13 amino acids. The CDR3 nucleotides are TGTGCCAGCAGCGCGTCTCCTATAGAGACCCAGTACTTC. It yields the protein CASSASPIETQYF.

V is TRBV25-1 and J is TRBJ1-1; D remains ambiguous. CDR1 and CDR2 (germline): MGHDK, SYGVNS. Trimming took off 6 bases at V and 1 base at J, with 6 bases between the two ends. The CDR3 loop spans 12 amino acids. CDR3 sequence reads: CASRTGNTEAFF. CDR3 DNA sequence: TGTGCCAGCAGGACGGGGAACACTGAAGCTTTCTTT.

The gene calls are TRBV19 and TRBJ1-1, with 7 positions matching TRBD1. There are 14 residues in the CDR3. Per germline, CDR1 LNHDA and CDR2 SQIVND (reference sequence). J was trimmed by 4 bases and V by 6 bases; bases with no gene match: 8. The CDR3 is CASRTTGQSTEAFF. CDR3 DNA: TGTGCCAGTAGGACTACGGGACAGAGCACTGAAGCTTTCTTT.

The V gene is TRBV7-2, the J gene TRBJ2-1; 10 bases align to TRBD2. The germline V gene has CDR1 SGHTA and CDR2 FQGNSA. CDR3 length: 14 amino acids. Unmatched junction bases numbered 6, after V lost 5 bases and J lost 8 bases. Here the CDR3 DNA reads TGTGCCAGCAGCCCAGCGGGGGGGCCATATGAGCAGTTCTTC. Protein product: CASSPAGGPYEQFF.

This clone occurred once. The V call is TRBV19, the J call TRBJ1-1, with TRBD1 identical over 7 bases. V shed 3 bases and J 4 bases; nucleotides not matched to a gene: 11. Germline CDR1 LNHDA, CDR2 SQIVND (reference sequence). The CDR3 is 16 amino acids. Here the CDR3 reads CASSIRTTGRSTEAFF. The CDR3 DNA reads as TGTGCCAGTAGTATCCGAACGACAGGGAGGAGCACTGAAGCTTTCTTT.

This CDR3 reads CASSLTGLNQPQHF. Here the CDR3 DNA reads TGCGCCAGCAGCTTGACAGGGCTAAATCAGCCCCAGCATTTT. This sequence joins TRBV5-1 and TRBJ1-5, with D perhaps matching TRBD1 (6 bases). CDR1 is SGHRS, CDR2 YFSETQ, per germline. The CDR3 extends over 14 amino acids. The V end was cut by 1 base, the J end by 4 bases, with 9 bases between.

The V and J genes are TRBV13 and TRBJ1-3, with 9 bases matching TRBD1. From germline, CDR1 is PRHDT and CDR2 FYEKMQ (reference sequence). V lost 5 bases, J lost 2 bases, and 4 bases stayed unmatched. This CDR3 is 15 amino acids long. CDR3 amino acids: CASSARQGAGNTIYF. DNA for the CDR3: TGTGCCAGCAGCGCCCGACAGGGGGCTGGAAACACCATATATTTT. Complete variable domain (other parts from reference TRBV13 and TRBJ1-3): AAGVIQSPRHLIKEKRETATLKCYPIPRHDTVYWYQQGPGQDPQFLISFYEKMQSDKGSIPDRFSAQQFSDYHSELNMSSLELGDSALYFCASSARQGAGNTIYFGEGSWLTVV.

This sequence joins TRBV5-1 and TRBJ1-6; tentatively, D is TRBD1 (5 bases). The CDR3 consists of 15 residues. The germline CDR1 and CDR2 sequences are SGHRS and YFSETQ. The V end lost 2 bases, the J end lost 8 bases, and 14 bases lay between the germline ends. The DNA of the CDR3 is TGCGCCAGCAGCTTTGGTGGGGGGGTGCATTCACCCCTCCACTTT. Its protein is CASSFGGGVHSPLHF.

The chain is built from TRBV5-1 and TRBJ1-2, with D unresolved. Germline loops: CDR1 SGHRS, CDR2 YFSETQ. The CDR3 loop spans 15 amino acids. V was clipped by 0 bases and J by 0 bases, with 9 bases between them. The CDR3 region is CASSLDSGTNYGYTF. The CDR3 nucleotides are TGCGCCAGCAGCTTGGACAGCGGAACTAACTATGGCTACACCTTC.

This sequence joins TRBV6-4 and TRBJ1-6; D remains ambiguous. The CDR3 length is 15 residues. Germline values: CDR1 MRHNA, CDR2 SNTAGT. V gave up 4 bases and J gave up 8 bases, with 15 bases separating them. CDR3 nucleotide sequence: TGTGCCAGCAGTGTCCGGAGGCTAAGGGATTCACCCCTCCACTTT. Amino acid sequence: CASSVRRLRDSPLHF.

The chain couples TRBV7-9 to TRBJ1-1; possibly TRBD1 for D (6 bases). The CDR3 runs to 15 residues. Germline CDR1 SEHNR, CDR2 FQNEAQ (reference sequence). Between the trimmed V and J ends, which lost 7 bases and 1 base, there was a span of 16 bases. The CDR3 DNA follows: TGTGCCAGCACCTCGTGGGGGCGTGGGAACACTGAAGCTTTCTTT. Translating gives CASTSWGRGNTEAFF.

The V call is TRBV10-3, the J call TRBJ2-3; TRBD1 might be the D (6 bases). This CDR3 comprises 17 residues. V lost 6 bases and J lost 2, with 21 bases in between. CDR1 is ENHRY, CDR2 SYGVKD, per germline. As DNA, the CDR3 is TGTGCCATCAGCCTTCTCCCGGGACATTCTATCACAGATACGCAGTATTTT. Protein sequence: CAISLLPGHSITDTQYF.

The gene calls are TRBV5-8 and TRBJ1-5; D not certain. CDR1 and CDR2 (germline): SGHTS, YDEGEE. The CDR3 covers 13 residues. Trimming took 4 bases from V and 11 from J, leaving 16 bases between them. The CDR3 DNA follows: TGTGCCAGCAGCCCCTATGAGGGTGAAGCCCAGCATTTT. Encoded protein: CASSPYEGEAQHF.

This chain links TRBV7-8 with TRBJ1-5, with TRBD1 identical over 7 bases. The CDR3 runs 18 residues. Germline-derived CDR1 and CDR2 are SGHVS and FQNEAQ. V shed 5 bases and J 2 bases; nucleotides not matched to a gene: 15. The CDR3: CASSNLPATGAGNQPQHF. The CDR3 DNA sequence: TGTGCCAGCAGCAATCTTCCTGCAACAGGGGCGGGCAATCAGCCCCAGCATTTT. The complete variable domain, with remaining parts taken from reference TRBV7-8 and TRBJ1-5, reads GAGVSQSPRYKVAKRGQDVALRCDPISGHVSLFWYQQALGQGPEFLTYFQNEAQLDKSGLPSDRFFAERPEGSVSTLKIQRTQQEDSAVYLCASSNLPATGAGNQPQHFGDGTRLSIL.

Here the CDR3 DNA reads TGTGCCAGCACCACGGACAGGGGGCTGAACACTGAAGCTTTCTTT. It encodes CASTTDRGLNTEAFF. The V gene is TRBV7-8, the J gene TRBJ1-1; 11 nucleotides agree with TRBD1. The junction had 4 bases not matched to a gene; V was cut back by 7 bases and J by 0 bases. Germline CDR1 is SGHVS and CDR2 is FQNEAQ. The CDR3 totals 15 residues.

The V and J genes are TRBV3-1 (or the pseudogene TRBV3-2) and TRBJ1-1; the match to TRBD1 covers 8 bases. Trimming removed 1 base from V and 5 bases from J; junction bases left unmatched: 3. Germline CDR1 reads LGHDT; CDR2 reads YNNKEL (reference sequence). CDR3 length: 14 residues. The CDR3: CASSQGTGNTEAFF. The CDR3, as DNA: TGTGCCAGCAGCCAAGGGACAGGGAATACTGAAGCTTTCTTT.

The V and J genes are TRBV4-3 and TRBJ1-4; the D gene is possibly TRBD1 (5 bases). CDR1 and CDR2 from the germline V gene are LGHNA and YSLEER. This CDR3 has 16 residues. Trimming cost V 0 bases and J 8 bases, with 16 bases left between them. The CDR3 bases are TGCGCCAGCAGCCAAGAGGGGGGGAGGGCCTACGAAAAACTGTTTTTT. Its translation is CASSQEGGRAYEKLFF.

The chain is built from TRBV29-1 and TRBJ2-5; 11 positions agree with TRBD2. The CDR3 contains 13 residues. Germline CDR1 reads SQVTM; CDR2 reads ANQGSEA. Germline trimming cut 7 bases from V and 5 bases from J; bases unmatched to any gene: 6. Written as DNA, the CDR3 is TGCAGCGCCGAACTAGCGGGGGTGGAGACCCAGTACTTC. Protein sequence: CSAELAGVETQYF.

This sequence joins TRBV11-2 and TRBJ1-1; no clear D. Trimming took 4 bases from V and 0 from J, leaving 6 bases between them. Germline V gives CDR1 SGHAT, CDR2 FQNNGV. This CDR3 contains 13 residues. The chain's CDR3 is CASSSTLNTEAFF. In nucleotides, the CDR3 is TGTGCCAGCAGCTCCACATTGAACACTGAAGCTTTCTTT.

This chain links TRBV7-2 with TRBJ2-5; 8 bases line up with TRBD2. J lost 1 base, V lost 7 bases, and 8 bases had no gene match. The germline CDR1 and CDR2 sequences are SGHTA and FQGNSA. This CDR3 has 15 residues. CDR3 DNA sequence: TGTGCCAGCAAGAAGACAGCGGGGGCCCAAGAGACCCAGTACTTC. It codes for CASKKTAGAQETQYF. Looking up the rest from reference TRBV7-2 and TRBJ2-5 gives the full variable domain: GAGVSQSPSNKVTEKGKDVELRCDPISGHTALYWYRQSLGQGLEFLIYFQGNSAPDKSGLPSDRFSAERTGGSVSTLTIQRTQQEDSAVYLCASKKTAGAQETQYFGPGTRLLVL.

The rearrangement uses TRBV2 and TRBJ2-7; 9 nucleotides line up with TRBD1. The junction had 10 bases not matched to a gene; V was cut back by 6 bases and J by 7 bases. This CDR3 comprises 14 residues. Germline CDR1 and CDR2: SNHLY and FYNNEI. CDR3 sequence (DNA): TGTGCCAGCAGGGCAACGACAGGGGGAGAAGAGCAGTACTTC. Encoded protein: CASRATTGGEEQYF.

The chain carries TRBV18 and TRBJ1-1; 8 bases fit TRBD1. V shed 5 bases and J 1 base; nucleotides not matched to a gene: 6. The CDR3 is made up of 15 amino acids. Germline assignment: CDR1 KGHSH and CDR2 LQKENI. The CDR3: CASSATGGWNTEAFF. The CDR3 region has the DNA TGTGCCAGCTCAGCTACAGGGGGTTGGAACACTGAAGCTTTCTTT.

The chain has TRBV19 and TRBJ1-3; possibly TRBD1 for D (6 bases). The CDR3 has 15 residues. Looked up from germline, CDR1 is LNHDA and CDR2 is SQIVND (reference sequence). V was trimmed by 3 bases and J by 3 bases, leaving 12 bases between them. CDR3 residues: CASSMGAVSGNTIYF. CDR3 nucleotide sequence: TGTGCCAGTAGTATGGGGGCAGTGAGTGGAAACACCATATATTTT.

This chain joins TRBV11-2 and TRBJ2-3, with a tentative D call TRBD2 (6 bases). The V gene lost 0 bases and the J gene lost 4 bases, with 8 bases spanning the gap. CDR1 and CDR2 from the germline V gene are SGHAT and FQNNGV. The CDR3 sequence is 14 residues long. The CDR3 DNA follows: TGTGCCAGCAGCTTAGATGGAGGGTCAGATACGCAGTATTTT. It translates to CASSLDGGSDTQYF.

V is TRBV11-2 and J is TRBJ1-4; D is ambiguous. This CDR3 spans 15 amino acids. The V end was cut by 6 bases, the J end by 1 base, with 12 bases between. CDR1 and CDR2 (germline): SGHAT, FQNNGV. The CDR3 bases are TGTGCCAGCAGGCGACCGGGAGGAACTAATGAAAAACTGTTTTTT. Translation: CASRRPGGTNEKLFF.

J is TRBJ2-2 and V is TRBV5-1; TRBD2 aligns across 10 bases. The CDR3 spans 15 residues. CDR1 is SGHRS, CDR2 YFSETQ, per germline. Unmatched junction bases numbered 4, after V lost 3 bases and J lost 5 bases. CDR3 protein: CASSWGGLATGELFF. The CDR3, as DNA: TGCGCCAGCAGCTGGGGGGGACTAGCGACCGGGGAGCTGTTTTTT.